The clone carrying this T cell receptor (beta chain) is medium-sized by share. Its antigen is still unknown. Other DNA sequences in this sample translate to the same CDR3. Trimming took off 0 bases at V and 0 bases at J, with 5 bases between the two ends. CDR3 length equals 14 residues. Per the germline V gene, CDR1 is SGHRS and CDR2 is YFSETQ. These data are taken from a study of EBV T-cell therapy then PD-1 blockade in nasopharyngeal carcinoma. Time point here: 266 days after commencement of treatment, after nivolumab therapy. Treatment indicated: AdE1-LMPpoly-expanded autologous EBV-specific T-cell therapy followed by anti-PD-1 nivolumab. Repertoires were generated with immunoSEQ multiplex PCR, while TCRdb's copy carries only in-frame clones and drops some. The sample consists of tens of thousands of clones, approximately 79% of them appearing once.

The sequencing used CD8+ T cells from blood, collected around day 240 from a patient whose treatment included autologous EBV-specific T cells and nivolumab. The rearrangement uses TRBV5-1 and TRBJ2-3, with D uncertain. The sequence came from a man between 35 and 55 years old with nasopharyngeal carcinoma. The CDR3: CASSLGQSTDTQYF. CDR3 coding DNA: TGCGCCAGCAGCTTGGGCCAGAGCACAGATACGCAGTATTTT.